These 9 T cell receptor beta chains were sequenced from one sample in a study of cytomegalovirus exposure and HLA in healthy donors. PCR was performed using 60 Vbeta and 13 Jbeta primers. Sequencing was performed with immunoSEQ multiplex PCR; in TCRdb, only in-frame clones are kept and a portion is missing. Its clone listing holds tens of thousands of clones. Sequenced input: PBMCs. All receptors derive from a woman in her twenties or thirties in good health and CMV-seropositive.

The CDR3 coding sequence is TGTGCCAGTAGTAAGGGACAGGGCTATGGCTACACCTTC. It codes for CASSKGQGYGYTF. This chain connects TRBV19 to TRBJ1-2; 9 nucleotides match TRBD1. CDR1 LNHDA and CDR2 SQIVND come from the germline V gene (reference sequence). The CDR3 covers 13 residues. Trimming removed 4 bases from V and 4 bases from J; junction bases left unmatched: 1.

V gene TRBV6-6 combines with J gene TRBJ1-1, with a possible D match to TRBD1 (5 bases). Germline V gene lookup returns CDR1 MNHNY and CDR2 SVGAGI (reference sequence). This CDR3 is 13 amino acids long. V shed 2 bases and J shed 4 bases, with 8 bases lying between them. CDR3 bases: TGTGCCAGCAGTTACCCCGGGGGCACTGAAGCTTTCTTT. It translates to CASSYPGGTEAFF.

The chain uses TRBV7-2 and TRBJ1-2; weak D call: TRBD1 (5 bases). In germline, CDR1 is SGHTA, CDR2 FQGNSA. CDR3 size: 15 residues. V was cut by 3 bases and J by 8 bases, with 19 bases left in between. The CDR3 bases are TGTGCCAGCAGCTTGACGGGGGGACCTGTACAGGGCTACACCTTC. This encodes CASSLTGGPVQGYTF. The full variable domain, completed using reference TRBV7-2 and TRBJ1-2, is GAGVSQSPSNKVTEKGKDVELRCDPISGHTALYWYRQSLGQGLEFLIYFQGNSAPDKSGLPSDRFSAERTGGSVSTLTIQRTQQEDSAVYLCASSLTGGPVQGYTFGSGTRLTVV.

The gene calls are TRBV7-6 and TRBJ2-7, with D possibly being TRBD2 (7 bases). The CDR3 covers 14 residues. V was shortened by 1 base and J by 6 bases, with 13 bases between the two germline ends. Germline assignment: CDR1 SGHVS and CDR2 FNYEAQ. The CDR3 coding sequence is TGTGCCAGCAGCTTAGAGGTGGGGGGGCGCGAGCAGTACTTC. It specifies CASSLEVGGREQYF.

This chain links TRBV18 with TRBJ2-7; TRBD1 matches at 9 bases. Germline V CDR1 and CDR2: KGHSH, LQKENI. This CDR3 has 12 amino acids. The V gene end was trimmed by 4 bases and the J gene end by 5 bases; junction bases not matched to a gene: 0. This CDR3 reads CASSRTGDEQYF. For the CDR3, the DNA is TGTGCCAGCTCACGGACAGGGGACGAGCAGTACTTC.

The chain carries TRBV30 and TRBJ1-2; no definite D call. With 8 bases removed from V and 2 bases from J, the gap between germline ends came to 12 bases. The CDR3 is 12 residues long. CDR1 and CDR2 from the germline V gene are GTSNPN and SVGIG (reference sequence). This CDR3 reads CARRRGNYGYTF. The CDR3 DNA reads TGTGCCCGGCGGCGAGGCAACTATGGCTACACCTTC. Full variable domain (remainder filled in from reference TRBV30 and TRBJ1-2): SQTIHQWPATLVQPVGSPLSLECTVEGTSNPNLYWYRQAAGRGLQLLFYSVGIGQISSEVPQNLSASRPQDRQFILSSKKLLLSDSGFYLCARRRGNYGYTFGSGTRLTVV.

The CDR3, as DNA: TGTGCCTCCGGGACTAGCGGGGACGCGAACACCGGGGAGCTGTTTTTT. This gives the protein CASGTSGDANTGELFF. This chain uses TRBV30 with TRBJ2-2, with 13 bases that match TRBD2. The CDR3 has 16 amino acids. CDR1 is GTSNPN and CDR2 is SVGIG in the germline V gene (reference sequence). The V gene end was trimmed by 7 bases and the J gene end by 0 bases; junction bases not matched to a gene: 5.

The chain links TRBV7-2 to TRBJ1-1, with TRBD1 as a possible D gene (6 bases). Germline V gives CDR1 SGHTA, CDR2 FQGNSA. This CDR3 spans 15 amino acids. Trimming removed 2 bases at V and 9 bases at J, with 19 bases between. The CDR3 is CASSLRPGTPIQAFF. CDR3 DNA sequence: TGTGCCAGCAGCTTACGCCCCGGGACACCTATCCAAGCTTTCTTT.

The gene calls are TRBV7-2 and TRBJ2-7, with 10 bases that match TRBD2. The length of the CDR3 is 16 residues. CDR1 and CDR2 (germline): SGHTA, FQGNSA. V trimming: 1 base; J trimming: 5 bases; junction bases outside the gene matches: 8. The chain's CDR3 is CASSLGLAGVMDEQYF. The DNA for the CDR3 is TGTGCCAGCAGCTTAGGGCTAGCGGGAGTCATGGACGAGCAGTACTTC.